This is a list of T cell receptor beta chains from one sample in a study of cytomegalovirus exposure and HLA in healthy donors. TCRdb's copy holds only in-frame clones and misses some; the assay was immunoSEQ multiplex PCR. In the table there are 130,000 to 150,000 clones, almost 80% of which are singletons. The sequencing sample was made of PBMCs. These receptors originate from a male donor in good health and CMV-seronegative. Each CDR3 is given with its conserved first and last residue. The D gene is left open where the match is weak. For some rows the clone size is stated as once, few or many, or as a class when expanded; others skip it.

CDR3 DNA: TGTGCCAGCAGCGGAGGGACAGGGAACACCGGGGAGCTGTTTTTT; CDR3 protein: CASSGGTGNTGELFF; V gene: TRBV9; clone size: few; J gene: TRBJ2-2; D gene: TRBD1
CDR3 DNA: TGCGCCAGCAGCTTGGCTTCAGGGGGGACCTCCGGCTACGAGCAGTACTTC; CDR3 protein: CASSLASGGTSGYEQYF; V gene: TRBV5-1; clone size: NA; J gene: TRBJ2-7; D gene: NA
CDR3 DNA: TGTGCCAGCAGCTTATATTTGGGGCCAGACAAATATGGCTACACCTTC; CDR3 protein: CASSLYLGPDKYGYTF; V gene: TRBV7-2; clone size: NA; J gene: TRBJ1-2; D gene: NA
CDR3 DNA: TGTGCCAGCAGCTTTGGGACAGGGATCTACGAGCAGTACTTC; CDR3 protein: CASSFGTGIYEQYF; V gene: TRBV11-3; clone size: NA; J gene: TRBJ2-7; D gene: TRBD1
CDR3 DNA: TGTGCCAGCAGTACAGGGGTTGTCGGGGAGCTGTTTTTT; CDR3 protein: CASSTGVVGELFF; V gene: TRBV5-4; clone size: NA; J gene: TRBJ2-2; D gene: TRBD1
CDR3 DNA: TGCGCCAGCAGCCAAGATTGGGGAGCGGGGGGGCCAGCAGATACGCAGTATTTT; CDR3 protein: CASSQDWGAGGPADTQYF; V gene: TRBV4-3; clone size: NA; J gene: TRBJ2-3; D gene: TRBD2
CDR3 DNA: TGTGCCAGTAGTATAGGACAGGGGGCCGTCTATGGCTACACCTTC; CDR3 protein: CASSIGQGAVYGYTF; V gene: TRBV19; clone size: NA; J gene: TRBJ1-2; D gene: TRBD1
CDR3 DNA: TGTGCCACCAGCAATGGGCGGGCTGGGGCCAACGTCCTGACTTTC; CDR3 protein: CATSNGRAGANVLTF; V gene: TRBV15; clone size: NA; J gene: TRBJ2-6; D gene: NA
CDR3 DNA: TGTGCCAGCAGAGAGACTAGCGGGGGGCTGCTCTGGAACAATGAGCAGTTCTTC; CDR3 protein: CASRETSGGLLWNNEQFF; V gene: TRBV11-3; clone size: NA; J gene: TRBJ2-1; D gene: TRBD2
CDR3 DNA: TGTGCCAGCAGTGAGGCCCTTGAAGATACGCAGTATTTT; CDR3 protein: CASSEALEDTQYF; V gene: TRBV2; clone size: NA; J gene: TRBJ2-3; D gene: NA
CDR3 DNA: TGTGCCAGCAGCTTCGACAGGGCTGGAAACACCATATATTTT; CDR3 protein: CASSFDRAGNTIYF; V gene: TRBV7-2; clone size: NA; J gene: TRBJ1-3; D gene: TRBD1
CDR3 DNA: TGTGCCAGCAGCTTTAGGGAGGCGGGGGAGATCACAGATACGCAGTATTTT; CDR3 protein: CASSFREAGEITDTQYF; V gene: TRBV7-2; clone size: NA; J gene: TRBJ2-3; D gene: TRBD2
CDR3 DNA: TGTGCCAGCAGTGAAGTTATCGCGGGACAGAAACTAGCCAAAAACATTCAGTACTTC; CDR3 protein: CASSEVIAGQKLAKNIQYF; V gene: TRBV6-1; clone size: few; J gene: TRBJ2-4; D gene: NA
CDR3 DNA: TGTGCCAGCACCCGGACAGGGGGCTACAATGAGCAGTTCTTC; CDR3 protein: CASTRTGGYNEQFF; V gene: TRBV6-1; clone size: NA; J gene: TRBJ2-1; D gene: TRBD1
CDR3 DNA: TGTGCCAGCAAGGACAGGACCAATCAGCCCCAGCATTTT; CDR3 protein: CASKDRTNQPQHF; V gene: TRBV2; clone size: NA; J gene: TRBJ1-5; D gene: TRBD1
CDR3 DNA: TGTGCCAGCAGCGTAGGGGATAGCGGGGGGGCAGTAGATACGCAGTATTTT; CDR3 protein: CASSVGDSGGAVDTQYF; V gene: TRBV9; clone size: NA; J gene: TRBJ2-3; D gene: TRBD2
CDR3 DNA: TGTGCCAGTAGTATAGTAGGGACAGGGGGCAAGTATGGCTACACCTTC; CDR3 protein: CASSIVGTGGKYGYTF; V gene: TRBV19; clone size: NA; J gene: TRBJ1-2; D gene: TRBD1
CDR3 DNA: TGTGCCAGCCTTCTTACGGAGGGGACCCAGTACTTC; CDR3 protein: CASLLTEGTQYF; V gene: TRBV6-1; clone size: NA; J gene: TRBJ2-5; D gene: NA
CDR3 DNA: TGTGCCAGTAGTAGGGCAGACTATGGCTACACCTTC; CDR3 protein: CASSRADYGYTF; V gene: TRBV19; clone size: NA; J gene: TRBJ1-2; D gene: NA
CDR3 DNA: TGCGCCAGCAGTGCCAGGTTTAGTGAGCAGTTCTTC; CDR3 protein: CASSARFSEQFF; V gene: TRBV10-1; clone size: NA; J gene: TRBJ2-1; D gene: NA
CDR3 DNA: TGTGCCAGTAGTACGACAGGTGGGATGAACCAGCCCCAGCATTTT; CDR3 protein: CASSTTGGMNQPQHF; V gene: TRBV19; clone size: NA; J gene: TRBJ1-5; D gene: NA
CDR3 DNA: TGTGCCACAACTGCCCCAGGCGTTGAGACCCAGTACTTC; CDR3 protein: CATTAPGVETQYF; V gene: TRBV6-5; clone size: NA; J gene: TRBJ2-5; D gene: NA
CDR3 DNA: TGTGCCAGCAGCGAAGGGACTAGCGGGGGCACAGATACGCAGTATTTT; CDR3 protein: CASSEGTSGGTDTQYF; V gene: TRBV6-4; clone size: once; J gene: TRBJ2-3; D gene: TRBD2
CDR3 DNA: TGTGCCAGCAGTTACCCGCCGGGACTAGAAGCTTTCTTT; CDR3 protein: CASSYPPGLEAFF; V gene: TRBV6-5; clone size: NA; J gene: TRBJ1-1; D gene: NA
CDR3 DNA: TGTGCCAGCTCACCGGACATACTCTCCTACGAGCAGTACTTC; CDR3 protein: CASSPDILSYEQYF; V gene: TRBV18; clone size: NA; J gene: TRBJ2-7; D gene: NA
CDR3 DNA: TGTGCCAGCAGCTTGGGTGGCCGCACTAACTATGGCTACACCTTC; CDR3 protein: CASSLGGRTNYGYTF; V gene: TRBV5-4; clone size: NA; J gene: TRBJ1-2; D gene: NA
CDR3 DNA: TGTGCCAGCAGAATGACCGGGACAGGGGGCAACGAGCAGTACTTC; CDR3 protein: CASRMTGTGGNEQYF; V gene: TRBV6-6; clone size: NA; J gene: TRBJ2-7; D gene: TRBD1
CDR3 DNA: TGTGCCAGCTCACCCGGACAGGTTGGGGCCTACGAGCAGTACTTC; CDR3 protein: CASSPGQVGAYEQYF; V gene: TRBV18; clone size: NA; J gene: TRBJ2-7; D gene: TRBD1
CDR3 DNA: TGTGCCAGCAGTTACAGACAGGTATCCTATGGCTACACCTTC; CDR3 protein: CASSYRQVSYGYTF; V gene: TRBV6-6; clone size: NA; J gene: TRBJ1-2; D gene: NA
CDR3 DNA: TGTGCCAGCAGCGTAGGTCTAGCGGGGGGCGGAGGCGATGAGCAGTTCTTC; CDR3 protein: CASSVGLAGGGGDEQFF; V gene: TRBV9; clone size: NA; J gene: TRBJ2-1; D gene: TRBD2
CDR3 DNA: TGTGCCAGCAGCTGGAGAGCCACTAATGAAAAACTGTTTTTT; CDR3 protein: CASSWRATNEKLFF; V gene: TRBV7-2; clone size: NA; J gene: TRBJ1-4; D gene: NA
CDR3 DNA: TGTGCCAGCAGCTTGGAAGGACAGCGGGGTGAAAAACTGTTTTTT; CDR3 protein: CASSLEGQRGEKLFF; V gene: TRBV5-4; clone size: NA; J gene: TRBJ1-4; D gene: NA
CDR3 DNA: TGTGCCAGCAGTGAAACGGTATACGAGCAGTACTTC; CDR3 protein: CASSETVYEQYF; V gene: TRBV2; clone size: NA; J gene: TRBJ2-7; D gene: NA
CDR3 DNA: TGTGCCAGCAGTGTTGACAGGGGGGCTTATAGCAATCAGCCCCAGCATTTT; CDR3 protein: CASSVDRGAYSNQPQHF; V gene: TRBV2; clone size: NA; J gene: TRBJ1-5; D gene: TRBD1
CDR3 DNA: TGTGCCAGCAGCCTGCAGGGTAGTCCCGGGGAGCTGTTTTTT; CDR3 protein: CASSLQGSPGELFF; V gene: TRBV7-6; clone size: once; J gene: TRBJ2-2; D gene: NA
CDR3 DNA: TGTGCCAGCAGCCCGTCCGGGACTATAGGTCCCTGGGGCACTGAAGCTTTCTTT; CDR3 protein: CASSPSGTIGPWGTEAFF; V gene: TRBV11-2; clone size: once; J gene: TRBJ1-1; D gene: NA
CDR3 DNA: TGTGCCAGCAGCCACCTGGGACAGGGCATTAGAAACTACGAGCAGTACTTC; CDR3 protein: CASSHLGQGIRNYEQYF; V gene: TRBV4-2; clone size: NA; J gene: TRBJ2-7; D gene: TRBD1
CDR3 DNA: TGCGCCAGCAGCTTGGCCGGGACAGGGGCTGAAAAACTGTTTTTT; CDR3 protein: CASSLAGTGAEKLFF; V gene: TRBV5-1; clone size: once; J gene: TRBJ1-4; D gene: TRBD1
CDR3 DNA: TGTGCCAGCAGTCAGGAGGCCTACGAGCAGTACTTC; CDR3 protein: CASSQEAYEQYF; V gene: TRBV2; clone size: NA; J gene: TRBJ2-7; D gene: NA
CDR3 DNA: TGTGCCAGTAATGACAGGGAAAATCAGCCCCAGCATTTT; CDR3 protein: CASNDRENQPQHF; V gene: TRBV19; clone size: NA; J gene: TRBJ1-5; D gene: TRBD1
CDR3 DNA: TGTGCCAGCAGCTTACTTAGGGGAAGTAATTCACCCCTCCACTTT; CDR3 protein: CASSLLRGSNSPLHF; V gene: TRBV7-6; clone size: NA; J gene: TRBJ1-6; D gene: NA
CDR3 DNA: TGCGCCAGCAGCACCTACGGGACAGGGAATGAAAAACTGTTTTTT; CDR3 protein: CASSTYGTGNEKLFF; V gene: TRBV5-1; clone size: NA; J gene: TRBJ1-4; D gene: TRBD1
CDR3 DNA: TGTGCCTGGAGTCTAGGGAGGGGGGGGAAGAACACTGAAGCTTTCTTT; CDR3 protein: CAWSLGRGGKNTEAFF; V gene: TRBV30; clone size: NA; J gene: TRBJ1-1; D gene: NA
CDR3 DNA: TGCGCCAGCAGATTTTCTGGGGGCCTGAACTATGGCTACACCTTC; CDR3 protein: CASRFSGGLNYGYTF; V gene: TRBV5-1; clone size: NA; J gene: TRBJ1-2; D gene: NA
CDR3 DNA: TGTGCCATCAGTGAAGGGACACCATCAGGTGGCTACACCTTC; CDR3 protein: CAISEGTPSGGYTF; V gene: TRBV10-3; clone size: NA; J gene: TRBJ1-2; D gene: NA
CDR3 DNA: TGTGCCAGCAGCTTAGGACTAGCGGGACACTCTAGCACAGATACGCAGTATTTT; CDR3 protein: CASSLGLAGHSSTDTQYF; V gene: TRBV7-7; clone size: once; J gene: TRBJ2-3; D gene: TRBD2
CDR3 DNA: TGTGCCAGCAGCCAAGACCCTCTGGGCCTGGGAGATACGCAGTATTTT; CDR3 protein: CASSQDPLGLGDTQYF; V gene: TRBV4-2; clone size: NA; J gene: TRBJ2-3; D gene: NA
CDR3 DNA: TGCGCCAGCAGCTTGGATACAGGGAAGGGGCGAGCTTTCTTT; CDR3 protein: CASSLDTGKGRAFF; V gene: TRBV5-1; clone size: NA; J gene: TRBJ1-1; D gene: NA
CDR3 DNA: TGCGCCAGCAGCGTTTCCTCCGGGACAGGGGGCGAAAAACTGTTTTTT; CDR3 protein: CASSVSSGTGGEKLFF; V gene: TRBV5-1; clone size: NA; J gene: TRBJ1-4; D gene: TRBD1
CDR3 DNA: TGTGCCAGCAGTGAGTGGGGGCCCGGTCAGCCCCAGCATTTT; CDR3 protein: CASSEWGPGQPQHF; V gene: TRBV6-1; clone size: NA; J gene: TRBJ1-5; D gene: NA
CDR3 DNA: TGTGCCATAAGTGCGCTCGGGGTCGGCTATAATTCACCCCTCCACTTT; CDR3 protein: CAISALGVGYNSPLHF; V gene: TRBV10-3; clone size: NA; J gene: TRBJ1-6; D gene: NA
CDR3 DNA: TGCAGCGTCCGGAACAGGGTAGAACGGCTAAAGGGCACTGAAGCTTTCTTT; CDR3 protein: CSVRNRVERLKGTEAFF; V gene: TRBV29-1; clone size: NA; J gene: TRBJ1-1; D gene: NA
CDR3 DNA: TGTGCCACCACGACAGGGGGTCTGAACACTGAAGCTTTCTTT; CDR3 protein: CATTTGGLNTEAFF; V gene: TRBV15; clone size: NA; J gene: TRBJ1-1; D gene: TRBD1
CDR3 DNA: TGTGCCAGCAGTGAATGGGGCCAGGCTTGGGGCTACACCTTC; CDR3 protein: CASSEWGQAWGYTF; V gene: TRBV6-1; clone size: NA; J gene: TRBJ1-2; D gene: NA
CDR3 DNA: TGTGCCAGCAGCTTCGGTCGGACAGGGTATAACACCGGGGAGCTGTTTTTT; CDR3 protein: CASSFGRTGYNTGELFF; V gene: TRBV5-4; clone size: NA; J gene: TRBJ2-2; D gene: TRBD1
CDR3 DNA: TGTGCCAGCAGACCCCCCGGGGGCTACAATGAGCAGTTCTTC; CDR3 protein: CASRPPGGYNEQFF; V gene: TRBV7-2; clone size: NA; J gene: TRBJ2-1; D gene: NA
CDR3 DNA: TGCGCCAGCACCCGGGACAGGGGGATAGTAACTAATGAAAAACTGTTTTTT; CDR3 protein: CASTRDRGIVTNEKLFF; V gene: TRBV23-1; clone size: NA; J gene: TRBJ1-4; D gene: TRBD1
CDR3 DNA: TGTGCCAGCAGCCCAACCGGGACTAGTAATAGATATGAGCAGTTCTTC; CDR3 protein: CASSPTGTSNRYEQFF; V gene: TRBV5-4; clone size: NA; J gene: TRBJ2-1; D gene: TRBD2
CDR3 DNA: TGCGCCAGCAGCCCGGTGAGCACAGATACGCAGTATTTT; CDR3 protein: CASSPVSTDTQYF; V gene: TRBV5-1; clone size: NA; J gene: TRBJ2-3; D gene: NA
CDR3 DNA: TGTGCCAGCAGCTACCGACAGGGGGACACTGAAGCTTTCTTT; CDR3 protein: CASSYRQGDTEAFF; V gene: TRBV7-2; clone size: NA; J gene: TRBJ1-1; D gene: TRBD1